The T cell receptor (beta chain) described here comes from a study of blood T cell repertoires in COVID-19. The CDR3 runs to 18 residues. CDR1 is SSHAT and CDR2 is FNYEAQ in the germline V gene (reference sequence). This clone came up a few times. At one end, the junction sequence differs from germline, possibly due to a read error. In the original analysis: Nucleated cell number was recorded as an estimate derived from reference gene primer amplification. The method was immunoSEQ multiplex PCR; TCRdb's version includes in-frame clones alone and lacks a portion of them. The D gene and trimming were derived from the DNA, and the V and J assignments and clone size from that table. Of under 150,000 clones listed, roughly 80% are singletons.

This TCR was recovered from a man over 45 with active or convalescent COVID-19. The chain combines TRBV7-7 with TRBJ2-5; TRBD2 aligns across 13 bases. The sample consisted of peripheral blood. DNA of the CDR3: TGTGCTAGCAGCCCAGGGACTAGCGGGATTGGTGTACAAGAGACCCAGTACTTC. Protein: CASSPGTSGIGVQETQYF.